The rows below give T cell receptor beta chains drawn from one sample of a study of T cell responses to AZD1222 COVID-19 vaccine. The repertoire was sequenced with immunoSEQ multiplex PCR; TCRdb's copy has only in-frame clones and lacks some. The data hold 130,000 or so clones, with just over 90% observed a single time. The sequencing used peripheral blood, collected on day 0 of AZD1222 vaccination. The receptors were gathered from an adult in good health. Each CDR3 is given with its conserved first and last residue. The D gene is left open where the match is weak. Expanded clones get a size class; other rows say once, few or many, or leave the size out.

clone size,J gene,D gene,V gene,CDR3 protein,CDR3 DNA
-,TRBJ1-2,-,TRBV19,CASSIEQGDYGYTF,TGTGCCAGTAGTATAGAACAGGGCGACTATGGCTACACCTTC
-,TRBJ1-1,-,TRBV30,CAWKPGLNTEAFF,TGTGCCTGGAAGCCAGGGCTGAACACTGAAGCTTTCTTT
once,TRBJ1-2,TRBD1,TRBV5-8,CASRMGQGEYGYTF,TGTGCCAGCAGAATGGGACAGGGTGAATATGGCTACACCTTC
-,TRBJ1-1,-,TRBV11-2,CASSPGHRETEAFF,TGTGCCAGCAGCCCGGGACATAGAGAAACTGAAGCTTTCTTT
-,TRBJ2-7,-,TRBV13,CASRKQGRGVEQYF,TGTGCCAGCAGGAAACAGGGCCGGGGTGTCGAGCAGTACTTC
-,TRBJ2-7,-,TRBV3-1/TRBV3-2,CASSSATGAYSYEQYF,TGTGCCAGCAGCTCGGCAACCGGGGCTTATTCCTACGAGCAGTACTTC
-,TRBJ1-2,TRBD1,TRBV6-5,CASRGGQGHGYTF,TGTGCCAGCAGGGGGGGACAGGGGCATGGCTACACCTTC
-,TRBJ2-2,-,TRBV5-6,CASSLVFSDSLTHTGELFF,TGTGCCAGCAGCTTGGTGTTCAGCGACTCCTTAACGCACACCGGGGAGCTGTTTTTT
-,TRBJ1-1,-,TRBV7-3,CASSLGWGTEAFF,TGTGCCAGCAGCTTAGGGTGGGGCACTGAAGCTTTCTTT
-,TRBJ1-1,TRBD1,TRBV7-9,CASSFTGDRAWSEAFF,TGTGCCAGCAGCTTCACTGGGGACAGGGCCTGGTCTGAAGCTTTCTTT
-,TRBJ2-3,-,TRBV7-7,CASTTGLQHTDTQYF,TGTGCTAGCACCACGGGACTGCAACACACAGATACGCAGTATTTT
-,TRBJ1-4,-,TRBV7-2,CASSLQGRVEKLFF,TGTGCCAGCAGCTTACAGGGGAGGGTTGAAAAACTGTTTTTT
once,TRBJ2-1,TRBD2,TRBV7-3,CASSPRTSGGSNEQFF,TGTGCCAGCAGCCCCCGGACTAGCGGGGGATCAAATGAGCAGTTCTTC
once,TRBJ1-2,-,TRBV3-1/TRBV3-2,CASSQDYIYGYTF,TGTGCCAGCAGCCAAGACTACATCTATGGCTACACCTTC
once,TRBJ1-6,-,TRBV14,CASSPLQRDNSPLHF,TGTGCCAGCAGCCCCCTCCAAAGGGATAATTCACCCCTCCACTTT
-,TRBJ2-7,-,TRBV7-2,CASSSDLKRYEQYF,TGTGCCAGCAGTTCCGACCTAAAGAGATACGAGCAGTACTTC
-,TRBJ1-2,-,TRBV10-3,CAISESTAPLNYGYTF,TGTGCCATCAGTGAGTCGACAGCACCCCTTAACTATGGCTACACCTTC
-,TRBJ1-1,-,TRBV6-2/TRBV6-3,CASGQRAKPNTEAFF,TGTGCCAGCGGCCAGCGAGCCAAACCGAACACTGAAGCTTTCTTT
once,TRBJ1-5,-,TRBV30,CAWSVPGRPSVQPQHF,TGTGCCTGGAGTGTACCAGGTAGGCCCTCCGTTCAGCCCCAGCATTTT
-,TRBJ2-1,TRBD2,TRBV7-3,CASSLDSGGIDEQFF,TGTGCCAGCAGCTTAGATAGCGGGGGGATAGATGAGCAGTTCTTC